This T cell receptor beta chain was profiled in a study of cytomegalovirus exposure and HLA in healthy donors. At the level of the study: HLA-typed donors contributed some 85 million unique TCRs, which were held in an early data release.

PCR used 60 Vbeta primers and 13 Jbeta primers. TCRdb's table, derived via immunoSEQ multiplex PCR, lists solely in-frame clones and lacks some. The table lists approximately 190,000 clones, 80% of them singletons. Germline V gives CDR1 SGDLS, CDR2 YYNGEE. This CDR3 contains 17 residues. V was shortened by 0 bases and J by 0 bases, with 13 bases between the two germline ends. This chain uses TRBV9 with TRBJ1-3; a weak D match, TRBD1 (6 bases). Input material: PBMCs. The origin of this receptor is a man aged 35 to 55 in good health and CMV-seropositive. This CDR3 reads CASSVVGGELSGNTIYF. CDR3 coding DNA: TGTGCCAGCAGCGTAGTTGGGGGCGAACTCTCTGGAAACACCATATATTTT. Supplemented by reference TRBV9 and TRBJ1-3, the full variable domain reads DSGVTQTPKHLITATGQRVTLRCSPRSGDLSVYWYQQSLDQGLQFLIQYYNGEERAKGNILERFSAQQFPDLHSELNLSSLELGDSALYFCASSVVGGELSGNTIYFGEGSWLTVV.